What follows are 26 T cell receptor beta chains derived from one specimen sequenced in a study of PD-1 blockade in classical Hodgkin lymphoma. Time point described: cycle 4 day 1 (C4D1), after 6 weeks of nivolumab. There was relapse after autologous stem cell transplantation in every patient, and there was variation in brentuximab vedotin exposure. Some clones are missing from TCRdb's copy, which holds only in-frame ones; the method was immunoSEQ multiplex PCR. The sample carries around 50,000 clones, about 80% recorded once. This sample comprised peripheral blood mononuclear cells (PBMCs), obtained before the fourth cycle of nivolumab. These receptors came from a human donor with classical Hodgkin lymphoma.

The table lists this clone with a few counts. This CDR3 is also generated by other DNA sequences in the sample. The J gene is TRBJ2-7, the V gene TRBV11-2; no firm D call. Looked up from germline, CDR1 is SGHAT and CDR2 is FQNNGV. This CDR3 spans 13 amino acids. V lost 5 bases to trimming and J lost 3 bases, with 11 bases between them. CDR3 DNA: TGTGCCAGCAGCCTCGGGTCTCTCTACGAGCAGTACTTC. This codes for CASSLGSLYEQYF.

The rearrangement joins TRBV6-1 to TRBJ2-7; 10 bases are a match to TRBD2. From germline, CDR1 is MNHNS and CDR2 SASEGT. The ends lost 11 bases at V and 5 bases at J; junction bases unmatched: 9. This CDR3 spans 13 amino acids. The CDR3 DNA sequence: TGTGCCGGACGGACTAGCGGATACCACGAGCAGTACTTC. Residues: CAGRTSGYHEQYF.

As DNA, the CDR3 is TGTGCCAGCAGTTCCCTTTCCTACGAGCAGTACTTC. Protein sequence: CASSSLSYEQYF. The chain couples TRBV6-5 to TRBJ2-7; D not resolved. The germline V and J ends were trimmed by 4 bases and 1 base, with 5 bases remaining between them. The germline CDR1 and CDR2 sequences are MNHEY and SVGAGI. The CDR3 spans 12 residues.

The rearrangement uses TRBV9 and TRBJ2-2, with TRBD2 identical over 11 bases. Unmatched junction bases numbered 0, after V lost 0 bases and J lost 8 bases. In germline, CDR1 is SGDLS, CDR2 YYNGEE. This CDR3 is 14 amino acids long. The CDR3 sequence: CASSVASGRGELFF. In DNA, the CDR3 is TGTGCCAGCAGCGTAGCTAGCGGGAGGGGGGAGCTGTTTTTT. Supplemented by reference TRBV9 and TRBJ2-2, the full variable domain reads DSGVTQTPKHLITATGQRVTLRCSPRSGDLSVYWYQQSLDQGLQFLIQYYNGEERAKGNILERFSAQQFPDLHSELNLSSLELGDSALYFCASSVASGRGELFFGEGSRLTVL.

The DNA for the CDR3 is TGTGCCAGTAGTCTAGGACAGTCCCAGCATTTT. It translates to CASSLGQSQHF. This chain uses TRBV19 with TRBJ1-5, with D possibly TRBD1 on 6 matching bases. V was shortened by 5 bases and J by 11 bases, with 10 bases between the two germline ends. Germline V gives CDR1 LNHDA, CDR2 SQIVND (reference sequence). The CDR3 consists of 11 residues.

The gene calls are TRBV28 and TRBJ2-2, with 8 bases lining up with TRBD1. The germline V gene encodes CDR1 MDHEN and CDR2 SYDVKM. The CDR3 runs to 18 residues. The V and J ends lost 1 base and 4 bases, in that order; junction bases with no gene match: 11. The CDR3 nucleotides are TGTGCCAGCAGTTTATTCCCCAGGACAGGGTTAGGCACCGGGGAGCTGTTTTTT. It yields the protein CASSLFPRTGLGTGELFF.

This sequence joins TRBV18 and TRBJ1-2; 7 positions match TRBD1. CDR1 KGHSH and CDR2 LQKENI come from the germline V gene. V was clipped by 3 bases and J by 5 bases; unmatched bases: 6. The CDR3 totals 14 residues. CDR3 bases: TGTGCCAGCTCACCTGGGACAGACCCTTATGGCTACACCTTC. It codes for CASSPGTDPYGYTF.

The genes are TRBV2 and TRBJ2-7, with D hard to call. Trimming stripped 5 bases from V and 3 bases from J, with 5 bases between. The CDR3 consists of 11 residues. Germline values: CDR1 SNHLY, CDR2 FYNNEI. The CDR3 DNA follows: TGTGCCAGCAGTCCTAACTACGAGCAGTACTTC. Protein product: CASSPNYEQYF.

The gene calls are TRBV11-3 and TRBJ2-1; perhaps TRBD1 as D (6 bases). The CDR3 totals 13 residues. The germline gives CDR1 SGHNT, CDR2 YENEEA. Trimming took off 7 bases at V and 8 bases at J, with 15 bases between the two ends. CDR3 protein: CASNPTGLHEQFF. The CDR3 region has the DNA TGTGCCAGCAACCCGACAGGTCTGCATGAGCAGTTCTTC.

The J gene is TRBJ2-5, the V gene TRBV10-1; D perhaps matches TRBD2 (6 bases). Germline V gene lookup returns CDR1 WNHNN and CDR2 SYGVQD (reference sequence). The length of the CDR3 is 15 residues. Trimming pared 10 bases from V and 5 bases from J, leaving 23 bases between. Written as DNA, the CDR3 is TGCGCCACCCCATTCCTTAGCGGACTTCGGGAGACCCAGTACTTC. This codes for CATPFLSGLRETQYF.

The chain carries TRBV27 and TRBJ2-7; possibly TRBD2 for D (5 bases). Deletions cut 2 bases from V and 2 bases from J, with 13 bases between. This CDR3 spans 15 amino acids. Germline lookup yields CDR1 MNHEY and CDR2 SMNVEV (reference sequence). Here the CDR3 reads CASSLVDGITYEQYF. The CDR3 region has the DNA TGTGCCAGCAGTTTAGTCGACGGGATTACCTACGAGCAGTACTTC.

The chain carries TRBV28 and TRBJ1-2; 11 bases are shared with TRBD1. Trimming removed 4 bases from V and 4 bases from J; junction bases left unmatched: 2. CDR1 is MDHEN, CDR2 SYDVKM, per germline. This CDR3 is 14 amino acids long. CDR3 sequence reads: CASSWTGGGYGYTF. DNA of the CDR3: TGTGCCAGCAGTTGGACAGGGGGCGGCTATGGCTACACCTTC.

This clone appeared many times. The chain employs TRBV18 and TRBJ1-5; TRBD1 aligns across 9 bases. The V and J ends lost 5 bases and 7 bases, in that order; junction bases with no gene match: 9. CDR1 KGHSH and CDR2 LQKENI come from the germline V gene. This CDR3 has 15 residues. The CDR3 bases are TGTGCCAGCTCAGAGGGACAGGGTTCAGGACAGCCCCAGCATTTT. Translation: CASSEGQGSGQPQHF.

J is TRBJ2-3 and V is TRBV7-9; TRBD2 might be the D (5 bases). This CDR3 is 14 amino acids long. The germline CDR1 and CDR2 sequences are SEHNR and FQNEAQ (reference sequence). V dropped 0 bases and J dropped 6 bases, with 10 bases sitting between them. CDR3 nucleotide sequence: TGTGCCAGCAGCTTAGCCGGGGTCCAGGATACGCAGTATTTT. It encodes CASSLAGVQDTQYF.

The chain couples TRBV5-1 to TRBJ2-1; D is unclear. V was pared by 5 bases and J by 0 bases, with 9 bases between. This CDR3 has 14 amino acids. The germline gives CDR1 SGHRS, CDR2 YFSETQ. The CDR3 DNA is TGCGCCAGCAGATCTTATAGCTCCTACAATGAGCAGTTCTTC. Translated: CASRSYSSYNEQFF.

The chain uses TRBV2 and TRBJ1-4; no clear D gene. Trimming cost V 5 bases and J 5 bases, with 12 bases left between them. Germline CDR1 and CDR2: SNHLY and FYNNEI. This CDR3 comprises 14 residues. The CDR3 region has the DNA TGTGCCAGCAGTAATCCCTCTGGGAATGAAAAACTGTTTTTT. It specifies CASSNPSGNEKLFF.

As for this clone: Within the sample, other DNA sequences also encode this same CDR3. The V gene is TRBV7-8, the J gene TRBJ2-7; D not resolved. Per the germline V gene, CDR1 is SGHVS and CDR2 is FQNEAQ. The CDR3 has 11 amino acids. V gave up 5 bases and J gave up 4 bases, with 6 bases separating them. The CDR3 protein is CASSPQYEQYF. The CDR3, as DNA: TGTGCCAGCAGCCCCCAGTACGAGCAGTACTTC.

The chain joins TRBV7-2 to TRBJ2-7; D is ambiguous. CDR1 is SGHTA, CDR2 FQGNSA, per germline. V was shortened by 2 bases and J by 1 base, with 12 bases between the two germline ends. The CDR3 is 15 residues long. The CDR3 region is CASSLLATPSYEQYF. For the CDR3, the DNA is TGTGCCAGCAGCTTACTGGCGACACCTTCCTACGAGCAGTACTTC. The whole variable domain, filled in from reference TRBV7-2 and TRBJ2-7, reads GAGVSQSPSNKVTEKGKDVELRCDPISGHTALYWYRQSLGQGLEFLIYFQGNSAPDKSGLPSDRFSAERTGGSVSTLTIQRTQQEDSAVYLCASSLLATPSYEQYFGPGTRLTVT.

The chain joins TRBV5-1 to TRBJ2-7, with 11 nucleotides matching TRBD2. This CDR3 has 17 residues. V was pared by 0 bases and J by 9 bases, with 14 bases of the junction left unmatched. Germline V gene lookup returns CDR1 SGHRS and CDR2 YFSETQ. CDR3 in amino acids: CASSLGVAGGPVQGQYF. The CDR3 coding sequence is TGCGCCAGCAGCTTGGGGGTAGCGGGAGGGCCAGTTCAGGGGCAGTACTTC.

The chain is built from TRBV6-4 and TRBJ2-3, with D tentatively TRBD2 (5 bases). Trimming took 7 bases from V and 2 from J, leaving 13 bases between them. This CDR3 comprises 14 residues. Germline-derived CDR1 and CDR2 are MRHNA and SNTAGT. CDR3: CASKVEAATDTQYF. The CDR3 region has the DNA TGTGCCAGCAAAGTGGAAGCGGCCACAGATACGCAGTATTTT.

The chain has TRBV7-2 and TRBJ2-5, with 10 bases matching TRBD2. This CDR3 is built from 15 residues. V lost 3 bases, J lost 7 bases, and 8 bases stayed unmatched. Germline V gene lookup returns CDR1 SGHTA and CDR2 FQGNSA. The CDR3 nucleotides read TGTGCCAGCAGCTTCTCTAGCGGGGGTTTACGGACCCAGTACTTC. Its protein is CASSFSSGGLRTQYF.

The chain is built from TRBV2 and TRBJ2-3; D is possibly TRBD1 or TRBD2 (6 bases each). CDR3 size: 16 residues. From germline, CDR1 is SNHLY and CDR2 FYNNEI. Deletions cut 2 bases from V and 6 bases from J, with 18 bases between. CDR3 nucleotides: TGTGCCAGCAGTGAACGGGGGCAGCGAGAGGGGGATACGCAGTATTTT. Encoded protein: CASSERGQREGDTQYF.

The chain is built from TRBV29-1 and TRBJ2-2; TRBD1 might be the D (6 bases). The CDR3 runs to 15 residues. V was clipped by 7 bases and J by 2 bases, with 17 bases between them. Germline CDR1 SQVTM, CDR2 ANQGSEA. The CDR3 region has the DNA TGCAGCGCCAGAGGGGCAGGGGCAAACACCGGGGAGCTGTTTTTT. Translated, it gives CSARGAGANTGELFF.

The chain couples TRBV11-2 to TRBJ1-1, with D uncertain. CDR3 length: 14 residues. V gave up 4 bases and J gave up 1 base, with 10 bases separating them. The germline gives CDR1 SGHAT, CDR2 FQNNGV. The CDR3 DNA reads TGTGCCAGCAGCTCCTCGGACCGGAACACTGAAGCTTTCTTT. Its translation: CASSSSDRNTEAFF.

The chain joins TRBV2 to TRBJ1-5; possibly TRBD1 for D (6 bases). The CDR3 runs 15 residues. The V end lost 2 bases, the J end lost 4 bases, and 12 bases lay between the germline ends. Germline V CDR1 and CDR2: SNHLY, FYNNEI. DNA for the CDR3: TGTGCCAGCAGTGAATCACTACAGGGAAATCAGCCCCAGCATTTT. Amino acid sequence: CASSESLQGNQPQHF.

This rearrangement joins TRBV11-2 to TRBJ2-4, with TRBD2 identical over 7 bases. CDR3 length equals 17 residues. Looked up from germline, CDR1 is SGHAT and CDR2 is FQNNGV. Trimming at V came to 4 bases and at J to 0 bases, leaving 9 bases not matched to a gene. The CDR3 reads CASSWGGLVVAKNIQYF. The DNA for the CDR3 is TGTGCCAGCAGCTGGGGGGGGTTGGTCGTAGCCAAAAACATTCAGTACTTC.